This record covers a single T cell receptor beta chain. Its matching antigen is unknown. This entry comes from a study of cytomegalovirus exposure and HLA in healthy donors. Across the study: Earlier work reported approximately 110 million unique TCR beta sequences from approximately 180 million T cells.

General study points: More clonal expansion characterized HLA-associated TCR beta chains than equally common others in a later analysis. An ancestry cluster, one associated with Asian ancestry, reportedly showed fewer N-insertions than the approximately 660-donor mean in a later analysis. Reported results showed that the classifier diagnosed cytomegalovirus status with high specificity and sensitivity.

The PCR used 60 Vbeta and 13 Jbeta primers. Only in-frame clones appear in the TCRdb table, and some are missing; sequencing was by immunoSEQ multiplex PCR. The table records about 200,000 clones, 82% of them present only once. In germline, CDR1 is SGHNT, CDR2 YENEEA. CDR3 length: 17 residues. The V and J ends lost 0 bases and 4 bases, in that order; junction bases with no gene match: 7. The sample comprised PBMCs. This rearrangement joins TRBV11-3 to TRBJ2-1; 9 nucleotides align to TRBD2. The receptor comes from a woman between 45 and 65 years old in good health and CMV-seropositive. The CDR3 nucleotides read TGTGCCAGCAGCTTAGAATCTAGCGGGGCTGATTACAATGAGCAGTTCTTC. It codes for CASSLESSGADYNEQFF.